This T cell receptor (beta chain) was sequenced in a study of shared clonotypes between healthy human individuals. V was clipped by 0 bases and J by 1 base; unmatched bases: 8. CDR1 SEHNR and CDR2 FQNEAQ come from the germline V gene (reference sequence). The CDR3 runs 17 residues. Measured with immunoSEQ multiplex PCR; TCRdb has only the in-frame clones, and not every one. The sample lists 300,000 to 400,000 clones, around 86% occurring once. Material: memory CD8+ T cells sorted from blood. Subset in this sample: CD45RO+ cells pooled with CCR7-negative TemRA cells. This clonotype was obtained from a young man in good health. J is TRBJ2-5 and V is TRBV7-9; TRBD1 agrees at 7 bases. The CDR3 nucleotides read TGTGCCAGCAGCTTAGCCATGACAGGGTCACCCCAAGAGACCCAGTACTTC. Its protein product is CASSLAMTGSPQETQYF.